This T cell receptor (beta chain) was recorded in a study of blood T cell repertoires in COVID-19. Study-level information: Donors in Cohort 3 counted as recovered after two negative PCRs, clearance, or symptom resolution. Spain, Italy and the United States supplied samples that represented acute and convalescent COVID-19. T cells, B-cell-depleted T cells, or PBMCs supplied cDNA or gDNA.

The CDR3 runs to 14 residues. Deletions cut 4 bases from V and 7 bases from J, with 13 bases between. Germline CDR1 is LGHNA and CDR2 is YNFKEQ. Libraries were prepared by immunoSEQ multiplex PCR; TCRdb keeps only in-frame clonotypes and omits some of them. The repertoire includes roughly 140,000 clones, 75% to 90% of them detected once, and roughly 3.9% sits in the top ten. The rearrangement joins TRBV4-2 to TRBJ2-2, with D possibly TRBD2 on 6 matching bases. The receptor was isolated from a man aged 45 to 65 in a cohort exposed to, infected with or recovered from COVID-19 (not recorded which). Sequenced input: PBMCs or T cells enriched from blood (not recorded which). The CDR3, as DNA: TGTGCCAGCAGCCGGGGACTCCTGGGCGGGGAGCTGTTTTTT. It encodes CASSRGLLGGELFF.